A single sample is the source of the 23 T cell receptor beta chains below, sequenced in a study of blood T cells in healthy people across ages. A second about 6 to 12 cycle PCR used barcoded and J-beta primers. TCRdb used MiXCR to reprocess the 5' RACE reads, holding one entry per CDR3 protein. The sample carries almost 800,000 distinct CDR3 sequences, over 45% recorded once. The sample comprised blood. These receptors all stem from a man aged 25 to 40 in good health.

The gene calls are TRBV4-2 and TRBJ2-4; tentatively, D is TRBD2 (6 bases). In germline, CDR1 is LGHNA, CDR2 YNFKEQ. The CDR3 is 16 amino acids. Trimming removed 1 base at V and 1 base at J, with 11 bases between. In DNA, the CDR3 is TGTGCCAGCAGCCAAGGAAGGCGGGATGCCAAAAACATTCAGTACTTC. Protein product: CASSQGRRDAKNIQYF.

The V gene is TRBV20-1, the J gene TRBJ1-5; D unclear. The CDR3 covers 12 residues. The V end was cut by 1 base, the J end by 7 bases, with 8 bases between. The germline V gene encodes CDR1 DFQATT and CDR2 SNEGSKA (reference sequence). The CDR3 DNA reads TGCAGTGCTAGAGGATCAGACCAGCCCCAGCATTTT. Translating it yields CSARGSDQPQHF.

The chain is built from TRBV19 and TRBJ2-1; tentatively, D is TRBD1 (8 bases). The CDR3 is 14 residues long. Germline V gene data show CDR1 as LNHDA and CDR2 as SQIVND (reference sequence). V was cut by 7 bases and J by 7 bases, with 17 bases left in between. CDR3 in DNA: TGTGCCAGTACCCTCTCACAGGGGGGGAATGAGCAGTTCTTC. It encodes CASTLSQGGNEQFF.

The chain recombines TRBV5-6 with TRBJ2-7, with a weak D call TRBD1 (6 bases). The CDR3 contains 14 residues. The ends were cut back, 4 bases at V and 0 bases at J, with 11 bases in the middle. Germline CDR1 reads SGHDT; CDR2 reads YYEEEE. The CDR3 is CASSRQDSSYEQYF. The CDR3 region has the DNA TGTGCCAGCAGCAGACAGGACAGCTCCTACGAGCAGTACTTC.

This clonotype has a handful of counts. CDR3 region: CATGDSTDTQYF. The CDR3 nucleotides are TGTGCCACGGGGGACAGCACAGATACGCAGTATTTT. The chain recombines TRBV24-1 with TRBJ2-3; D possibly uses TRBD1 or TRBD2 (5 bases each). Germline CDR1 reads KGHDR; CDR2 reads SFDVKD. The CDR3 loop spans 12 amino acids. Deletions cut 10 bases from V and 0 bases from J, with 7 bases between.

The chain's CDR3 is CASSREFAVPQRAFF. DNA for the CDR3: TGCGCCAGCAGCCGAGAATTCGCGGTACCTCAGCGGGCTTTCTTT. The V gene is TRBV4-1, the J gene TRBJ1-1, with D uncertain. The CDR3 totals 15 residues. Germline CDR1 reads MGHRA; CDR2 reads YSYEKL. The V and J ends lost 4 bases and 11 bases respectively, with 23 bases between them.

The chain carries TRBV25-1 and TRBJ2-2, with TRBD1 as a possible D gene (6 bases). CDR3 length: 15 residues. V lost 2 bases and J lost 3, with 10 bases in between. CDR1 is MGHDK, CDR2 SYGVNS, per germline. The CDR3 DNA reads as TGTGCCAGCAGTGAAGAGACAGGCGACACCGGGGAGCTGTTTTTT. Its protein product is CASSEETGDTGELFF.

This clonotype was seen ten or more times. The chain recombines TRBV7-9 with TRBJ2-1; TRBD2 matches at 7 bases. This CDR3 is 17 amino acids long. Looked up from germline, CDR1 is SEHNR and CDR2 is FQNEAQ (reference sequence). V lost 3 bases, J lost 0 bases, and 8 bases stayed unmatched. In nucleotides, the CDR3 is TGTGCCAGCAGCTTTCCCGGGACTACGAGCTCCTACAATGAGCAGTTCTTC. Its protein is CASSFPGTTSSYNEQFF.

The rearrangement joins TRBV7-2 to TRBJ2-7; D perhaps matches TRBD1 (5 bases). V lost 7 bases, J lost 3 bases, and 13 bases lay in between. The V gene's germline CDR1 is SGHTA and CDR2 FQGNSA. The length of the CDR3 is 13 residues. Written as DNA, the CDR3 is TGTGCCAGCACCCTCGGACAAGACTACGAGCAGTACTTC. Protein sequence: CASTLGQDYEQYF.

There are a few counts of this clonotype. The gene calls are TRBV7-2 and TRBJ1-6; D is perhaps TRBD1 (5 bases). V lost 4 bases to trimming and J lost 9 bases, with 13 bases between them. Per germline, CDR1 SGHTA and CDR2 FQGNSA. The length of the CDR3 is 14 residues. Written as DNA, the CDR3 is TGTGCCAGCAGCTCCGGGACCGAGGGTTCACCCCTCCACTTT. Its translation is CASSSGTEGSPLHF.

In this sample, this clonotype turned up a few times. An end of the junction differs from the germline gene, which may be a read error. CDR3 coding DNA: TGTGCCAGCTCACCATCTCGACAGGATAATTCACCCCCCCACTTT. It specifies CASSPSRQDNSPPHF. V is TRBV18 and J is TRBJ1-6; TRBD1 is a possible D gene (6 bases). The germline gives CDR1 KGHSH, CDR2 LQKENI. This CDR3 has 15 residues.

This clonotype appeared once. The chain is built from TRBV20-1 and TRBJ2-1; 7 nucleotides agree with TRBD2. CDR1 is DFQATT and CDR2 is SNEGSKA in the germline V gene (reference sequence). The CDR3 sequence is 14 residues long. V was clipped by 7 bases and J by 4 bases; unmatched bases: 10. CDR3 residues: CSVSAGELYNEQFF. The CDR3 DNA is TGCAGTGTAAGTGCGGGAGAGTTATACAATGAGCAGTTCTTC.

In this sample, this clonotype turned up a few times. The chain employs TRBV29-1 and TRBJ1-4; weak D call: TRBD1 (5 bases). Germline V CDR1 and CDR2: SQVTM, ANQGSEA. Trimming removed 0 bases at V and 4 bases at J, with 9 bases between. The CDR3 loop spans 14 amino acids. The CDR3 nucleotides read TGCAGCGTTGAAGATGGGGGGGATAATGAAAAACTGTTTTTT. It encodes CSVEDGGDNEKLFF.

The chain recombines TRBV7-2 with TRBJ1-2, with TRBD1 as a possible D gene (5 bases). The germline gives CDR1 SGHTA, CDR2 FQGNSA. Between the trimmed V and J ends, which lost 5 bases and 2 bases, there was a span of 15 bases. The length of the CDR3 is 15 residues. The CDR3 loop reads CASSPGMIRNYGYTF. Written as DNA, the CDR3 is TGTGCCAGCAGCCCAGGGATGATACGGAACTATGGCTACACCTTC.

The rearrangement uses TRBV6-2 or TRBV6-3 and TRBJ2-7, with 7 nucleotides matching TRBD1. This CDR3 contains 14 residues. Germline trimming cut 1 base from V and 2 bases from J; bases unmatched to any gene: 2. Germline V gene sequence: CDR1 MNHEY, CDR2 SVGEGT. CDR3 loop: CASSYYGTAYEQYF. The CDR3 DNA reads as TGTGCCAGCAGTTACTATGGGACAGCCTACGAGCAGTACTTC.

The CDR3: CATSWTGLHGYTF. In nucleotides, the CDR3 is TGTGCCACCAGTTGGACAGGGCTCCATGGCTACACCTTC. The chain has TRBV24-1 and TRBJ1-2, with TRBD1 matching over 8 bases. The CDR3 extends over 13 amino acids. The V segment lost 6 bases and the J segment 6 bases; nucleotides outside the gene matches: 5. Germline-derived CDR1 and CDR2 are KGHDR and SFDVKD.

This chain joins TRBV12-3 or TRBV12-4 and TRBJ2-5, with D possibly TRBD2 on 5 matching bases. The ends were cut back, 8 bases at V and 5 bases at J, with 18 bases in the middle. The CDR3 has 14 residues. This CDR3 is CASLSSGVRETQYF. Here the CDR3 DNA reads TGTGCCAGCCTATCTTCCGGGGTCCGGGAGACCCAGTACTTC.

This chain uses TRBV13 with TRBJ1-6, with D hard to call. Looked up from germline, CDR1 is PRHDT and CDR2 is FYEKMQ (reference sequence). The CDR3 covers 14 residues. The ends were cut back, 5 bases at V and 6 bases at J, with 11 bases in the middle. As DNA, the CDR3 is TGTGCCAGCAGCCAACGGACGGCTAATTCACCCCTCCACTTT. Amino acids: CASSQRTANSPLHF.

The V gene is TRBV7-9, the J gene TRBJ1-2; the D gene is possibly TRBD1 (6 bases). CDR3 length equals 13 residues. V was shortened by 5 bases and J by 5 bases, with 12 bases between the two germline ends. Per the germline V gene, CDR1 is SEHNR and CDR2 is FQNEAQ (reference sequence). The CDR3 DNA reads as TGTGCCAGCAGCCCAGACAGGCCGTATGGCTACACCTTC. This gives the protein CASSPDRPYGYTF.

The gene calls are TRBV7-9 and TRBJ1-1; D gene ambiguous. Germline values: CDR1 SEHNR, CDR2 FQNEAQ (reference sequence). The CDR3 loop spans 13 amino acids. V was clipped by 1 base and J by 10 bases, with 13 bases between them. CDR3 residues: CASSLGVIEGAFF. In nucleotides, the CDR3 is TGTGCCAGCAGCTTAGGGGTAATTGAGGGAGCTTTCTTT.

This chain links TRBV20-1 with TRBJ2-7, with D possibly matching TRBD2 (6 bases). Germline V gene sequence: CDR1 DFQATT, CDR2 SNEGSKA (reference sequence). The CDR3 has 12 residues. V was shortened by 6 bases and J by 2 bases, with 11 bases between the two germline ends. The CDR3 here is CSAAPGAYEQYF. In nucleotides, the CDR3 is TGCAGTGCAGCGCCGGGGGCCTACGAGCAGTACTTC.

This clonotype was recorded once. The genes are TRBV10-3 and TRBJ1-1, with TRBD1 identical over 8 bases. Germline values: CDR1 ENHRY, CDR2 SYGVKD. J lost 2 bases, V lost 4 bases, and 6 bases had no gene match. This CDR3 has 15 residues. The CDR3 sequence is CAISGRTGINTEAFF. The DNA of the CDR3 is TGTGCCATCAGTGGACGGACAGGGATTAACACTGAAGCTTTCTTT.

The chain recombines TRBV11-2 with TRBJ2-1; TRBD2 is a possible D gene (6 bases). Germline CDR1 SGHAT, CDR2 FQNNGV. The V end lost 4 bases, the J end lost 6 bases, and 13 bases lay between the germline ends. CDR3 size: 14 residues. Here the CDR3 DNA reads TGTGCCAGCAGCTACCCACGGGGGAGCAATGAGCAGTTCTTC. This translates into CASSYPRGSNEQFF.